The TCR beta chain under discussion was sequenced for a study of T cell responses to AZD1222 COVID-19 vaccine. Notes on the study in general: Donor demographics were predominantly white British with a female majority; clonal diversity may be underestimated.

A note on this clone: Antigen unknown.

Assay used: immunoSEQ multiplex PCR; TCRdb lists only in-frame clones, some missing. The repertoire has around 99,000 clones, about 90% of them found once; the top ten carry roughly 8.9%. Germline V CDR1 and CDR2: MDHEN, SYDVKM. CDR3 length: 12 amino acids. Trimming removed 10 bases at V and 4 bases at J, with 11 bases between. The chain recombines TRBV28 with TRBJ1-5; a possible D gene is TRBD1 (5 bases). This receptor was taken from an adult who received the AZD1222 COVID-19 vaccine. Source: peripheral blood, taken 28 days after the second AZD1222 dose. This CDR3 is CATGIENQPQHF. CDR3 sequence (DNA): TGTGCCACAGGGATTGAGAATCAGCCCCAGCATTTT. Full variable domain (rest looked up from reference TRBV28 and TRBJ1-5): DVKVTQSSRYLVKRTGEKVFLECVQDMDHENMFWYRQDPGLGLRLIYFSYDVKMKEKGDIPEGYSVSREKKERFSLILESASTNQTSMYLCATGIENQPQHFGDGTRLSIL.